These 2 T cell receptor beta chains were all obtained from the same sample, sequenced in a study of blood T cell repertoires in COVID-19. Assay used: immunoSEQ multiplex PCR; TCRdb lists only in-frame clones, some missing. The table has 110,000 to 150,000 clones, 84% seen once. Sequenced sample: peripheral blood. These receptors were taken from a man in his sixties with active or convalescent COVID-19.

About this clone: The sample has other DNA sequences that encode this CDR3 too. V usage is TRBV30 and J usage is TRBJ1-2; D uncertain. Trimming pared 0 bases from V and 5 bases from J, leaving 7 bases between. The germline CDR1 and CDR2 sequences are GTSNPN and SVGIG (reference sequence). The CDR3 consists of 12 residues. The CDR3 sequence is CAWSVRGYGYTF. The CDR3 bases are TGTGCCTGGAGTGTACGCGGATATGGCTACACCTTC.

This chain links TRBV4-1 with TRBJ1-4, with a possible D match to TRBD1 (6 bases). This CDR3 has 16 amino acids. V lost 3 bases to trimming and J lost 0 bases, with 11 bases between them. Germline CDR1 MGHRA, CDR2 YSYEKL. Here the CDR3 DNA reads TGCGCCAGCAGCCAGGCATCAGGGGCAACTAATGAAAAACTGTTTTTT. Translation gives CASSQASGATNEKLFF.